This T cell receptor (beta chain) is drawn from a study of OX40 agonist ivuxolimab in advanced cancers. Study-wide context: Treatment received earlier with anti-PD-1, anti-PD-L1 or anti-CTLA-4 agents was allowed, and more than 30% had some. There were three patients with partial responses, one having hepatocellular carcinoma and two cutaneous melanoma. Notes on the study in general: Compared with CD4+, CD8+ T cells on average had more expanded clones.

V shed 5 bases, J shed 0 bases, and the junction held 4 bases outside the gene matches. The CDR3 has 15 residues. Germline CDR1 and CDR2: KGHSH and LQKENI. Libraries were prepared by immunoSEQ multiplex PCR; TCRdb keeps only in-frame clonotypes and omits some of them. The table records roughly 30,000 clones, 87% of them present only once. As to this clone: The antigen remains undetermined.

Sequencing was performed on CD4+ or CD8+ T cells sorted from blood, taken in a trial of the OX40 agonist ivuxolimab. The clonotype was recovered from an adult with an advanced solid tumor such as melanoma, head and neck, liver or kidney cancer. The genes are TRBV18 and TRBJ2-3; 8 bases align to TRBD1. The CDR3 loop reads CASSTTGASTDTQYF. CDR3 in DNA: TGTGCCAGCTCAACGACAGGGGCCAGCACAGATACGCAGTATTTT.